The 24 T cell receptor beta chains presented below share a single source sample, sequenced in a study of T cells in localized non-small cell lung cancer (TCRdb year 2020). The library was prepared using the immunoSEQ multiplex PCR assay. In its TCRdb copy, this immuneACCESS table keeps in-frame sequences only and misses some clones. Where compared with another copy, unresolved V genes explain less than half of these, and the others have no known cause. This sample is represented by under 35,000 clones; 92% of them were singletons. Less than 5% of the sample belongs to the ten largest clones. The sequenced sample was peripheral blood mononuclear cells, obtained before any cancer treatment. The origin of the receptors is a woman between 35 and 70 years old with stage III lung adenocarcinoma.

This chain joins TRBV6-5 and TRBJ2-7; the D is unclear. CDR1 and CDR2 from the germline V gene are MNHEY and SVGAGI. This CDR3 comprises 13 residues. V shed 6 bases and J shed 2 bases, with 11 bases lying between them. The CDR3: CASSSIPTYEQYF. The CDR3 nucleotides read TGTGCCAGCAGCTCCATTCCAACCTACGAGCAGTACTTC.

As to this clone: The same CDR3 arises from other DNA sequences in this sample as well. The chain is built from TRBV7-9 and TRBJ2-5, with D uncertain. Trimming stripped 1 base from V and 5 bases from J, with 8 bases between. This CDR3 contains 13 residues. Germline V gene sequence: CDR1 SEHNR, CDR2 FQNEAQ (reference sequence). Here the CDR3 DNA reads TGTGCCAGCAGCTTAGTGGGCCTGGAGACCCAGTACTTC. Its protein is CASSLVGLETQYF.

The genes are TRBV5-1 and TRBJ1-2; a possible D gene is TRBD1 (6 bases). This CDR3 is built from 17 residues. Germline V lookup: CDR1 SGHRS, CDR2 YFSETQ. V lost 2 bases to trimming and J lost 4 bases, with 21 bases between them. Here the CDR3 reads CASSLDSNTGLVYGYTF. The CDR3 region has the DNA TGCGCCAGCAGCTTAGATTCAAACACAGGGTTGGTCTATGGCTACACCTTC.

This chain joins TRBV5-1 and TRBJ1-1; D call uncertain. The V and J ends lost 0 bases and 1 base respectively, with 7 bases between them. This CDR3 has 14 residues. The germline CDR1 and CDR2 sequences are SGHRS and YFSETQ. The CDR3 protein is CASSLGRENTEAFF. As DNA, the CDR3 is TGCGCCAGCAGCTTGGGGAGGGAGAACACTGAAGCTTTCTTT.

The chain recombines TRBV19 with TRBJ1-5; D possibly corresponds to TRBD1 (5 bases). The CDR3 covers 16 residues. Germline V gene sequence: CDR1 LNHDA, CDR2 SQIVND (reference sequence). V was cut by 6 bases and J by 0 bases, with 15 bases left in between. The CDR3 DNA is TGTGCCAGTAGCAATACCGGGACGGATAGCAATCAGCCCCAGCATTTT. Translation: CASSNTGTDSNQPQHF.

This chain connects TRBV10-3 to TRBJ1-1; D ambiguous. The CDR3 runs 13 residues. V was shortened by 2 bases and J by 9 bases, with 13 bases between the two germline ends. Germline V gives CDR1 ENHRY, CDR2 SYGVKD. CDR3 loop: CAISEEGPEKAFF. The CDR3 DNA reads TGTGCCATCAGTGAGGAAGGACCCGAGAAAGCTTTCTTT.

The genes are TRBV14 and TRBJ1-1, with 7 bases identical to TRBD1. Germline V lookup: CDR1 SGHDN, CDR2 FVKESK. Trimming took 3 bases from V and 5 from J; bases not matched to a gene: 3. This CDR3 region has 13 residues. CDR3 sequence (DNA): TGTGCCAGCAGCCACCAGACAGGGACTGAAGCTTTCTTT. The encoded protein is CASSHQTGTEAFF.

The genes are TRBV13 and TRBJ1-3; TRBD1 matches at 8 bases. CDR3 length: 15 residues. The germline CDR1 and CDR2 sequences are PRHDT and FYEKMQ (reference sequence). The V segment lost 0 bases and the J segment 4 bases; nucleotides outside the gene matches: 2. The CDR3 DNA follows: TGTGCCAGCAGCTTAGGCAGGGGGCTCGGAAACACCATATATTTT. Residues: CASSLGRGLGNTIYF.

The rearrangement links TRBV10-3 to TRBJ2-3; TRBD2 is a possible D gene (5 bases). The germline V gene has CDR1 ENHRY and CDR2 SYGVKD. The CDR3 loop spans 13 amino acids. Trimming removed 6 bases from V and 5 bases from J, with 12 bases in between. This CDR3 reads CAIREDSLDTQYF. The CDR3 DNA reads TGTGCCATCAGGGAGGACTCTTTAGATACGCAGTATTTT.

This chain connects TRBV19 to TRBJ2-1; 7 bases agree with TRBD1. This CDR3 spans 12 amino acids. Germline CDR1 is LNHDA and CDR2 is SQIVND (reference sequence). The V segment lost 6 bases and the J segment 4 bases; nucleotides outside the gene matches: 0. This chain's CDR3 is CASRQGYNEQFF. The CDR3 nucleotides read TGTGCCAGTAGACAGGGGTACAATGAGCAGTTCTTC.

The gene calls are TRBV6-1 and TRBJ1-2; TRBD1 is a possible D gene (5 bases). This CDR3 comprises 15 residues. Germline V gene lookup returns CDR1 MNHNS and CDR2 SASEGT. V shed 6 bases and J shed 4 bases, with 18 bases lying between them. The CDR3, as DNA: TGTGCCAGCAGCCCGGGGGTCCCAGCTCCCTATGGCTACACCTTC. Its translation: CASSPGVPAPYGYTF.

The V gene is TRBV14, the J gene TRBJ2-1; 10 positions agree with TRBD1. J lost 3 bases, V lost 7 bases, and 15 bases had no gene match. The CDR3 has 18 amino acids. Germline CDR1 SGHDN, CDR2 FVKESK. The CDR3 region is CASTPDRGDGSVYNEQFF. CDR3 coding DNA: TGTGCCAGCACCCCGGACAGGGGGGACGGAAGCGTCTACAATGAGCAGTTCTTC.

This clone was picked up one time. V gene TRBV30 combines with J gene TRBJ2-7; 7 nucleotides line up with TRBD1. V shed 0 bases and J 13 bases; nucleotides not matched to a gene: 9. The CDR3 consists of 12 residues. Germline CDR1 GTSNPN, CDR2 SVGIG (reference sequence). CDR3 DNA sequence: TGTGCCTGGAGTGTACTAGACAGGGCATCATACTTC. This translates into CAWSVLDRASYF. Full variable domain (remainder filled in from reference TRBV30 and TRBJ2-7): SQTIHQWPATLVQPVGSPLSLECTVEGTSNPNLYWYRQAAGRGLQLLFYSVGIGQISSEVPQNLSASRPQDRQFILSSKKLLLSDSGFYLCAWSVLDRASYFGPGTRLTVT.

CDR3 sequence: CASSLLAGGDNEQFF. In DNA form, the CDR3 reads TGCGCCAGCAGCCTACTAGCGGGGGGAGACAATGAGCAGTTCTTC. The chain uses TRBV5-1 and TRBJ2-1, with TRBD2 matching over 12 bases. CDR1 is SGHRS, CDR2 YFSETQ, per germline. J gave up 5 bases and V 4 bases, and 4 bases lay outside the gene matches. The CDR3 loop spans 15 amino acids. The whole variable domain, filled in from reference TRBV5-1 and TRBJ2-1, reads KAGVTQTPRYLIKTRGQQVTLSCSPISGHRSVSWYQQTPGQGLQFLFEYFSETQRNKGNFPGRFSGRQFSNSRSEMNVSTLELGDSALYLCASSLLAGGDNEQFFGPGTRLTVL.

The V and J genes are TRBV4-2 and TRBJ2-7; D might be TRBD1 or TRBD2, each matching 5 bases. V was clipped by 4 bases and J by 0 bases, with 10 bases between them. Germline assignment: CDR1 LGHNA and CDR2 YNFKEQ. This CDR3 is 14 amino acids long. CDR3 protein: CASSPGRNSYEQYF. The CDR3 nucleotides are TGTGCCAGCAGCCCGGGACGGAACTCCTACGAGCAGTACTTC.

The V gene is TRBV7-6, the J gene TRBJ2-1; maybe TRBD1 (6 bases). Germline V gene lookup returns CDR1 SGHVS and CDR2 FNYEAQ. The CDR3 length is 15 residues. Trimming removed 5 bases at V and 1 base at J, with 12 bases between. The CDR3 sequence: CASSGGHGSYNEQFF. The CDR3 nucleotides are TGTGCCAGCAGCGGGGGACATGGATCCTACAATGAGCAGTTCTTC.

The chain employs TRBV30 and TRBJ2-3; 9 nucleotides align to TRBD2. Unmatched junction bases numbered 5, after V lost 2 bases and J lost 2 bases. The CDR3 length is 15 residues. From germline, CDR1 is GTSNPN and CDR2 SVGIG (reference sequence). The CDR3 sequence: CAWSTAGGDTDTQYF. The DNA for the CDR3 is TGTGCCTGGAGTACGGCGGGAGGGGACACAGATACGCAGTATTTT. The whole variable domain, filled in from reference TRBV30 and TRBJ2-3, reads SQTIHQWPATLVQPVGSPLSLECTVEGTSNPNLYWYRQAAGRGLQLLFYSVGIGQISSEVPQNLSASRPQDRQFILSSKKLLLSDSGFYLCAWSTAGGDTDTQYFGPGTRLTVL.

As for this clone: Sequence at one end of the junction differs from germline and may be a read error. In DNA form, the CDR3 reads TGTGCCAGCAGCTACGAAACCTACGATGAGCAGTTCTTC. Its translation: CASSYETYDEQFF. This chain links TRBV7-8 with TRBJ2-1; D is uncertain. The germline V gene encodes CDR1 SGHVS and CDR2 FQNEAQ. The CDR3 has 13 amino acids.

The chain has TRBV19 and TRBJ2-1; 7 positions match TRBD2. V trimming: 3 bases; J trimming: 2 bases; junction bases outside the gene matches: 7. The CDR3 has 16 amino acids. Germline assignment: CDR1 LNHDA and CDR2 SQIVND (reference sequence). The CDR3 DNA follows: TGTGCCAGTAGTATGTCGGCGGGAGACCCCTACAATGAGCAGTTCTTC. Translation: CASSMSAGDPYNEQFF.

The chain is built from TRBV6-6 and TRBJ2-3; 14 nucleotides match TRBD2. V trimming: 6 bases; J trimming: 6 bases; junction bases outside the gene matches: 5. This CDR3 is 15 amino acids long. Germline CDR1 is MNHNY and CDR2 is SVGAGI (reference sequence). As DNA, the CDR3 is TGTGCCAGCAGCCTGGGACTAGCGGGAGCGGATACGCAGTATTTT. This codes for CASSLGLAGADTQYF.

The rearrangement uses TRBV28 and TRBJ2-1; D gene ambiguous. The CDR3 covers 14 residues. Germline values: CDR1 MDHEN, CDR2 SYDVKM. Deletions cut 1 base from V and 7 bases from J, with 11 bases between. This CDR3 is CASSLSSFFNEQFF. CDR3 sequence (DNA): TGTGCCAGCAGTTTATCCTCCTTTTTTAATGAGCAGTTCTTC. Full variable domain (outside the CDR3, taken from reference TRBV28 and TRBJ2-1): DVKVTQSSRYLVKRTGEKVFLECVQDMDHENMFWYRQDPGLGLRLIYFSYDVKMKEKGDIPEGYSVSREKKERFSLILESASTNQTSMYLCASSLSSFFNEQFFGPGTRLTVL.

The chain uses TRBV7-9 and TRBJ2-3; D is perhaps TRBD2 (6 bases). V lost 3 bases and J 4 bases, leaving 11 bases between the germline ends. The CDR3 extends over 14 amino acids. Germline loops: CDR1 SEHNR, CDR2 FQNEAQ (reference sequence). In DNA form, the CDR3 reads TGTGCCAGCAGCTTTAGGGGACTCCCAGATACGCAGTATTTT. Its protein product is CASSFRGLPDTQYF.

The chain is built from TRBV5-6 and TRBJ2-1, with a weak D call TRBD2 (5 bases). The CDR3 extends over 14 amino acids. The germline CDR1 and CDR2 sequences are SGHDT and YYEEEE. V dropped 0 bases and J dropped 10 bases, with 14 bases sitting between them. CDR3 amino acids: CASSLGLASGEQFF. The CDR3 nucleotides are TGTGCCAGCAGCTTGGGGCTAGCATCCGGCGAGCAGTTCTTC.

V is TRBV27 and J is TRBJ2-7; 11 nucleotides align to TRBD1. Germline-derived CDR1 and CDR2 are MNHEY and SMNVEV (reference sequence). This CDR3 is built from 12 residues. Unmatched junction bases numbered 2, after V lost 9 bases and J lost 4 bases. CDR3 residues: CASGTGGYEQYF. For the CDR3, the DNA is TGTGCCAGTGGGACAGGGGGGTACGAGCAGTACTTC.